The following is a TCR beta chain sequence with its context. The sample belongs to a study of blood T cell repertoires in COVID-19. After removal of 5 bases from V and 6 bases from J, the junction contained 7 bases not matched to a gene. The CDR3 has 14 residues. Germline V gene data show CDR1 as SGHVS and CDR2 as FQNEAQ. Assay: immunoSEQ multiplex PCR; the TCRdb copy retains only in-frame clones and omits some. The data show 250,000 to 350,000 clones, approximately 84% seen once. Sample: peripheral blood. J is TRBJ2-1 and V is TRBV7-8, with TRBD1 matching 7 bases. This TCR was recovered from a human donor with COVID-19, enrolled during active disease. The donor label of this sample is uncertain. For the CDR3, the DNA is TGTGCCAGCAGCCATTCCGACAGGGCCAATGAGCAGTTCTTC. This encodes CASSHSDRANEQFF.